The 19 T cell receptor beta chains listed next were all sequenced from one sample in a study of Ad26.COV2.S vaccination and SARS-CoV-2 variants. Treatment given: approximately 18 received Ad26.COV2.S at low or high dose, single or two shots; a few received placebo; per-sample allocation not given. Vaccine and placebo recipients were sampled on day 63 after the first injection. The method was immunoSEQ multiplex PCR; TCRdb's version includes in-frame clones alone and lacks a portion of them. This sample has approximately 500,000 clones, with around 90% found just once. The starting material was peripheral blood, obtained in a trial of Ad26.COV2.S vaccine versus placebo. Source of these receptors: a person aged 18-65 years who received the Ad26.COV2.S COVID-19 vaccine or a placebo.

In DNA, the CDR3 is TGCGCCAGCAGCTTCTTGGTACAAGGAGCGGGAGTAGGCCAAGAGACCCAGTACTTC. Its protein is CASSFLVQGAGVGQETQYF. The V and J genes are TRBV5-1 and TRBJ2-5, with 8 bases fitting TRBD2. Per germline, CDR1 SGHRS and CDR2 YFSETQ. The J segment lost 1 base and the V segment lost 2 bases, leaving 16 bases of the junction unmatched. This CDR3 contains 19 residues.

To note about this clone: The same CDR3 also results from other DNA sequences found in this sample. CDR3 DNA: TGTGCCAGCAGCAGGGCGGAGGTCTACAATGAGCAGTTCTTC. This gives the protein CASSRAEVYNEQFF. This sequence joins TRBV9 and TRBJ2-1; D might be TRBD2 (5 bases). From germline, CDR1 is SGDLS and CDR2 YYNGEE. CDR3 length equals 14 residues. V dropped 4 bases and J dropped 3 bases, with 11 bases sitting between them.

J is TRBJ1-3 and V is TRBV5-4; 10 bases are shared with TRBD1. V shed 4 bases and J 2 bases; nucleotides not matched to a gene: 3. Germline-derived CDR1 and CDR2 are SGHNT and YYREEE (reference sequence). The CDR3 covers 15 residues. CDR3 amino acids: CASSRGQGTGNTIYF. The CDR3, as DNA: TGTGCCAGCAGCAGGGGACAGGGGACTGGAAACACCATATATTTT.

The CDR3 coding sequence is TGCGCCAGCAGCCAAGGGTTAGCGGGAAGGGATACGCAGTATTTT. It specifies CASSQGLAGRDTQYF. This chain joins TRBV4-3 and TRBJ2-3; the match to TRBD2 covers 8 bases. Trimming took 1 base from V and 6 from J; bases not matched to a gene: 6. The CDR3 spans 15 residues. The V gene's germline CDR1 is LGHNA and CDR2 YSLEER.

The V and J genes are TRBV20-1 and TRBJ2-1; D unclear. The CDR3 is 11 amino acids. The germline CDR1 and CDR2 sequences are DFQATT and SNEGSKA (reference sequence). The ends were cut back, 3 bases at V and 14 bases at J, with 14 bases in the middle. This chain's CDR3 is CSASVRPSEFF. For the CDR3, the DNA is TGCAGTGCTAGTGTTAGGCCCTCGGAGTTCTTC.

Only one count was recorded for this clone. V usage is TRBV4-3 and J usage is TRBJ1-2; the match to TRBD1 covers 8 bases. The CDR3 is 16 amino acids. Germline V gene data show CDR1 as LGHNA and CDR2 as YSLEER. With 3 bases clipped from V and 3 bases from J, the junction kept 9 bases outside the gene matches. CDR3 DNA: TGCGCCAGCAGCCAGGCGGTGCAGGGGGCTTACTATGGCTACACCTTC. This encodes CASSQAVQGAYYGYTF.

This clone was counted a few times. The chain joins TRBV19 to TRBJ2-7; 8 bases fit TRBD2. J lost 3 bases, V lost 5 bases, and 6 bases had no gene match. The CDR3 is 14 amino acids. Germline loops: CDR1 LNHDA, CDR2 SQIVND (reference sequence). The CDR3 DNA reads as TGTGCCAGTAGTGCGGTAGCGGGGATCTACGAGCAGTACTTC. Protein product: CASSAVAGIYEQYF.

This clone has only a few counts. V gene TRBV3-1 (or the pseudogene TRBV3-2) combines with J gene TRBJ1-3; D remains unclear. CDR1 is LGHDT, CDR2 YNNKEL, per germline (reference sequence). The CDR3 totals 14 residues. Trimming removed 2 bases from V and 1 base from J, with 6 bases in between. The CDR3 DNA reads as TGTGCCAGCAGCCAACAGAAGTCTGGAAACACCATATATTTT. Translating gives CASSQQKSGNTIYF.

This clone was observed once. This rearrangement joins TRBV7-9 to TRBJ1-1; a weak D match, TRBD1 (5 bases). This CDR3 is 18 amino acids long. From germline, CDR1 is SEHNR and CDR2 FQNEAQ (reference sequence). Trimming stripped 4 bases from V and 0 bases from J, with 21 bases between. The CDR3 reads CASSSPTGGGFMNTEAFF. The CDR3 bases are TGTGCCAGCAGCTCCCCAACCGGGGGAGGCTTTATGAACACTGAAGCTTTCTTT.

This clone was seen a few times. J is TRBJ1-2 and V is TRBV3-1 (or the pseudogene TRBV3-2); the D is unclear. Germline V gene lookup returns CDR1 LGHDT and CDR2 YNNKEL (reference sequence). Trimming cost V 1 base and J 4 bases, with 10 bases left between them. The CDR3 contains 14 residues. CDR3 residues: CASSQVGPLYGYTF. The CDR3 DNA is TGTGCCAGCAGCCAAGTTGGCCCCCTCTATGGCTACACCTTC.

Here the CDR3 DNA reads TGTGCCAGCAGCTTAGCGTATAGCGGGACACTTAGCGACGAGCAGTACTTC. Translation gives CASSLAYSGTLSDEQYF. The chain has TRBV11-1 and TRBJ2-7, with 8 bases lining up with TRBD2. With V trimmed by 0 bases and J by 5 bases, 12 bases remained unmatched. CDR3 size: 17 residues. Germline V gene lookup returns CDR1 SGHAT and CDR2 FQDESV (reference sequence).

The chain carries TRBV6-5 and TRBJ1-3, with D unclear. Germline V gives CDR1 MNHEY, CDR2 SVGAGI. CDR3 length: 15 amino acids. V was pared by 4 bases and J by 0 bases, with 10 bases between. The CDR3 loop is CASSSEGFSGNTIYF. Here the CDR3 DNA reads TGTGCCAGCAGTTCGGAGGGTTTCTCTGGAAACACCATATATTTT.

The rearrangement uses TRBV15 and TRBJ2-7, with 12 bases aligning to TRBD2. This CDR3 has 18 amino acids. Germline V gene lookup returns CDR1 LNHNV and CDR2 YYDKDF (reference sequence). The J segment lost 4 bases and the V segment lost 0 bases, leaving 10 bases of the junction unmatched. The CDR3 is CATSRDVLAGGSPYEQYF. The DNA of the CDR3 is TGTGCCACCAGCAGAGATGTACTAGCGGGAGGAAGCCCTTACGAGCAGTACTTC.

The chain recombines TRBV28 with TRBJ1-2, with a tentative D call TRBD1 (5 bases). This CDR3 comprises 13 residues. Per the germline V gene, CDR1 is MDHEN and CDR2 is SYDVKM. V was trimmed by 9 bases and J by 3 bases, leaving 14 bases between them. The CDR3 coding sequence is TGTGCCAGTAAGGAGACAGTGCACTATGGCTACACCTTC. This translates into CASKETVHYGYTF.

CDR3 protein: CASSPEGGGTYGYTF. The CDR3 DNA follows: TGTGCCAGCAGCCCGGAGGGGGGCGGAACCTATGGCTACACCTTC. The rearrangement joins TRBV7-9 to TRBJ1-2; D is perhaps TRBD1 (6 bases). The CDR3 has 15 amino acids. Germline CDR1 reads SEHNR; CDR2 reads FQNEAQ (reference sequence). Trimming took 5 bases from V and 4 from J, leaving 17 bases between them. The full variable domain, its missing parts supplied by reference TRBV7-9 and TRBJ1-2, is DTGVSQNPRHKITKRGQNVTFRCDPISEHNRLYWYRQTLGQGPEFLTYFQNEAQLEKSRLLSDRFSAERPKGSFSTLEIQRTEQGDSAMYLCASSPEGGGTYGYTFGSGTRLTVV.

This chain connects TRBV18 to TRBJ1-1, with D perhaps matching TRBD1 (5 bases). The CDR3 is 13 amino acids. Germline CDR1 KGHSH, CDR2 LQKENI. V dropped 5 bases and J dropped 1 base, with 8 bases sitting between them. The CDR3 coding sequence is TGTGCCAGCTCATTGGGGACGAACACTGAAGCTTTCTTT. Amino acids: CASSLGTNTEAFF.

V usage is TRBV7-2 and J usage is TRBJ2-1; the D is unclear. This CDR3 is 12 amino acids long. The V and J ends lost 5 bases and 7 bases respectively, with 9 bases between them. CDR1 and CDR2 (germline): SGHTA, FQGNSA. The CDR3 coding sequence is TGTGCCAGCAGCCTCCCCCGGAATGAGCAGTTCTTC. Protein: CASSLPRNEQFF.

V is TRBV14 and J is TRBJ2-7; unclear D gene. CDR1 SGHDN and CDR2 FVKESK come from the germline V gene. The V end lost 0 bases, the J end lost 9 bases, and 12 bases lay between the germline ends. The CDR3 loop spans 13 amino acids. CDR3 coding DNA: TGTGCCAGCAGCCAAGAGCGTCGGAATAGGCAGTACTTC. It encodes CASSQERRNRQYF. Full variable domain (rest looked up from reference TRBV14 and TRBJ2-7): EAGVTQFPSHSVIEKGQTVTLRCDPISGHDNLYWYRRVMGKEIKFLLHFVKESKQDESGMPNNRFLAERTGGTYSTLKVQPAELEDSGVYFCASSQERRNRQYFGPGTRLTVT.

The J gene is TRBJ1-1, the V gene TRBV12-5, with D perhaps TRBD1 (5 bases). CDR1 and CDR2 from the germline V gene are LGHNT and FRNRAP. Trimming left V 3 bases short and J 4 bases short, with 9 bases between. The CDR3 has 13 amino acids. The CDR3 loop reads CASGFSGGTEAFF. The CDR3 DNA sequence: TGTGCTAGTGGTTTCTCCGGGGGCACTGAAGCTTTCTTT.